These 25 T cell receptor beta chains share one sample of origin, sequenced in a study of early T cells in non-severe SARS-CoV-2 infection. TCRdb fed the 5' RACE reads into MiXCR, producing one record per CDR3 protein. The table lists about 33,000 distinct CDR3 sequences, around 7% of them singletons. Sequencing was performed on whole blood. Source of these receptors: an adult who was a healthcare worker with PCR-confirmed SARS-CoV-2 infection or an uninfected control (not recorded which).

This clonotype appeared a few times. The rearrangement joins TRBV18 to TRBJ2-1, with 7 bases that match TRBD1. This CDR3 has 16 residues. Trimming cost V 6 bases and J 3 bases; bases outside gene matches: 11. Germline V gives CDR1 KGHSH, CDR2 LQKENI. For the CDR3, the DNA is TGTGCCAGCTCGTTACTCCCGGGACAGCTCTACAATGAGCAGTTCTTC. Translating it yields CASSLLPGQLYNEQFF.

This clonotype turned up a few times. The chain carries TRBV6-6 and TRBJ2-5, with a tentative D call TRBD2 (6 bases). The CDR3 is made up of 12 amino acids. Trimming shortened V by 7 bases and J by 4 bases, and 10 bases separated the two germline ends. The germline V gene has CDR1 MNHNY and CDR2 SVGAGI (reference sequence). The CDR3 DNA reads TGTGCCAGCACCAACGGGAGAGAGACCCAGTACTTC. Protein: CASTNGRETQYF.

This clonotype was counted many times. The V gene is TRBV5-1, the J gene TRBJ2-5, with TRBD2 matching over 7 bases. The CDR3 runs to 15 residues. V was pared by 2 bases and J by 3 bases, with 7 bases of the junction left unmatched. Per the germline V gene, CDR1 is SGHRS and CDR2 is YFSETQ. DNA of the CDR3: TGCGCCAGCAGCTTAACCGGGACTACCGAAGAGACCCAGTACTTC. Residues: CASSLTGTTEETQYF. Together with reference TRBV5-1 and TRBJ2-5, the CDR3 gives the full variable domain: KAGVTQTPRYLIKTRGQQVTLSCSPISGHRSVSWYQQTPGQGLQFLFEYFSETQRNKGNFPGRFSGRQFSNSRSEMNVSTLELGDSALYLCASSLTGTTEETQYFGPGTRLLVL.

The rearrangement joins TRBV6-2 or TRBV6-3 to TRBJ1-2; D perhaps matches TRBD1 (5 bases). CDR3 length equals 12 residues. CDR1 is MNHEY and CDR2 is SVGEGT in the germline V gene. V was trimmed by 6 bases and J by 4 bases, leaving 9 bases between them. CDR3 nucleotide sequence: TGTGCCAGCAGACAGGAAATCTATGGCTACACCTTC. Amino acids: CASRQEIYGYTF.

Many counts were recorded for this clonotype. The chain couples TRBV5-1 to TRBJ2-5; D call uncertain. Germline CDR1 reads SGHRS; CDR2 reads YFSETQ. CDR3 length: 13 amino acids. Trimming took off 4 bases at V and 0 bases at J, with 7 bases between the two ends. The CDR3 nucleotides are TGCGCCAGCAGCCTCAGTTACCAAGAGACCCAGTACTTC. It encodes CASSLSYQETQYF.

This clonotype was counted ten times or more. This rearrangement joins TRBV7-3 to TRBJ2-2; 8 bases line up with TRBD2. The CDR3 contains 18 residues. Looked up from germline, CDR1 is SGHTA and CDR2 is FQGTGA. V lost 0 bases, J lost 0 bases, and 6 bases stayed unmatched. The CDR3 nucleotides read TGTGCCAGCAGCTTAACACCTAGCGGGCATTCGAACACCGGGGAGCTGTTTTTT. It specifies CASSLTPSGHSNTGELFF.

This clonotype was seen at least ten times. In DNA form, the CDR3 reads TGTGCCAGTGCGCCCGGGGGAGGGGGACTAGCGGGACGAGATACGCAGTATTTT. Translated: CASAPGGGGLAGRDTQYF. The chain has TRBV19 and TRBJ2-3; 13 bases are shared with TRBD2. The CDR3 totals 18 residues. V dropped 8 bases and J dropped 5; count of bases not matched to a gene: 16. From germline, CDR1 is LNHDA and CDR2 SQIVND (reference sequence).

This clonotype has at least ten counts. V usage is TRBV5-4 and J usage is TRBJ2-2; no clear D gene. The V gene lost 0 bases and the J gene lost 6 bases, with 6 bases spanning the gap. CDR1 is SGHNT, CDR2 YYREEE, per germline (reference sequence). The CDR3 is 13 residues long. CDR3: CASSLEVSGELFF. CDR3 bases: TGTGCCAGCAGCTTGGAGGTATCCGGGGAGCTGTTTTTT.

This clonotype was counted at least ten times. V usage is TRBV29-1 and J usage is TRBJ2-1; the match to TRBD2 covers 10 bases. This CDR3 has 14 residues. Germline CDR1 is SQVTM and CDR2 is ANQGSEA. The V segment lost 7 bases and the J segment 7 bases; nucleotides outside the gene matches: 10. In DNA, the CDR3 is TGCAGCGCCAGACCTAGCGGGAGTGGAAATGAGCAGTTCTTC. Protein: CSARPSGSGNEQFF.

This clonotype was counted many times. The chain couples TRBV7-2 to TRBJ1-6, with unresolved D. The CDR3 loop spans 16 amino acids. V lost 0 bases and J 7 bases, leaving 13 bases between the germline ends. Per the germline V gene, CDR1 is SGHTA and CDR2 is FQGNSA. The chain's CDR3 is CASSLAAGLENSPLHF. CDR3 bases: TGTGCCAGCAGCTTAGCGGCGGGTTTGGAGAATTCACCCCTCCACTTT. Full variable domain (outside the CDR3, taken from reference TRBV7-2 and TRBJ1-6): GAGVSQSPSNKVTEKGKDVELRCDPISGHTALYWYRQSLGQGLEFLIYFQGNSAPDKSGLPSDRFSAERTGGSVSTLTIQRTQQEDSAVYLCASSLAAGLENSPLHFGNGTRLTVT.

This clonotype has ten or more counts. The chain employs TRBV6-1 and TRBJ2-4; D remains unclear. V gave up 1 base and J gave up 5 bases, with 6 bases separating them. Germline assignment: CDR1 MNHNS and CDR2 SASEGT. The CDR3 is 13 amino acids. CDR3 loop: CASSEGSENIQYF. In nucleotides, the CDR3 is TGTGCCAGCAGTGAAGGGAGCGAAAACATTCAGTACTTC.

This clonotype was seen repeatedly, ten times or more. The rearrangement links TRBV27 to TRBJ2-1, with D hard to call. V was pared by 3 bases and J by 1 base, with 4 bases between. The CDR3 contains 13 residues. Germline CDR1 reads MNHEY; CDR2 reads SMNVEV (reference sequence). The DNA for the CDR3 is TGTGCCAGCAGTTTTGGGTCCTACAATGAGCAGTTCTTC. This encodes CASSFGSYNEQFF.

The sample holds many counts of this clonotype. The chain employs TRBV12-3 or TRBV12-4 and TRBJ2-7; D may be TRBD2 (6 bases). CDR3 size: 14 residues. The ends were cut back, 4 bases at V and 2 bases at J, with 12 bases in the middle. The CDR3 DNA is TGTGCCAGCAGTTCCGGGACTGTTACCTACGAGCAGTACTTC. Translated, it gives CASSSGTVTYEQYF.

This clonotype showed up many times. J is TRBJ2-1 and V is TRBV4-1; D ambiguous. The CDR3 sequence is 15 residues long. In germline, CDR1 is MGHRA, CDR2 YSYEKL. The V and J ends lost 2 bases and 0 bases respectively, with 8 bases between them. This CDR3 is CASSQTLSSYNEQFF. The CDR3 region has the DNA TGCGCCAGCAGCCAAACCTTGAGCTCCTACAATGAGCAGTTCTTC.

This clonotype has a count of ten or more. V is TRBV12-3 or TRBV12-4 and J is TRBJ1-1; possible D gene TRBD1, 5 bases. CDR3 size: 13 residues. Trimming pared 6 bases from V and 11 bases from J, leaving 19 bases between. The DNA of the CDR3 is TGTGCCAGCAGCATTGGGGCAGACATGGGGGCTTTCTTT. Its translation is CASSIGADMGAFF.

This clonotype was counted between two and nine times. The chain joins TRBV10-2 to TRBJ2-1; D unclear. The V end was cut by 0 bases, the J end by 6 bases, with 12 bases between. The CDR3 consists of 15 residues. Germline CDR1 is WSHSY and CDR2 is SAAADI. In DNA, the CDR3 is TGCGCCAGCAGTGAGTCGATATTGAGCTCCAATGAGCAGTTCTTC. Translating it yields CASSESILSSNEQFF.

This CDR3 is CASARQANTGELFF. CDR3 DNA sequence: TGTGCCAGTGCCCGACAGGCGAACACCGGGGAGCTGTTTTTT. The genes are TRBV19 and TRBJ2-2; possible D gene TRBD1, 6 bases. Between the trimmed V and J ends, which lost 8 bases and 0 bases, there was a span of 10 bases. The germline CDR1 and CDR2 sequences are LNHDA and SQIVND (reference sequence). The CDR3 is made up of 14 amino acids. Filled out from reference TRBV19 and TRBJ2-2, the complete variable domain reads DGGITQSPKYLFRKEGQNVTLSCEQNLNHDAMYWYRQDPGQGLRLIYYSQIVNDFQKGDIAEGYSVSREKKESFPLTVTSAQKNPTAFYLCASARQANTGELFFGEGSRLTVL.

This clonotype was found many times. J is TRBJ2-7 and V is TRBV20-1, with 7 bases matching TRBD1. CDR1 is DFQATT and CDR2 is SNEGSKA in the germline V gene (reference sequence). The CDR3 runs to 14 residues. Losses at the gene ends were 6 bases for V and 2 bases for J; bases not matched to a gene: 10. The CDR3 sequence is CSAGKTGATYEQYF. DNA for the CDR3: TGCAGTGCCGGGAAAACAGGGGCTACCTACGAGCAGTACTTC.

This clonotype was seen ten or more times. The rearrangement links TRBV6-4 to TRBJ2-2, with a tentative D call TRBD2 (6 bases). Germline V lookup: CDR1 MRHNA, CDR2 SNTAGT. V lost 0 bases and J 4 bases, leaving 6 bases between the germline ends. The length of the CDR3 is 14 residues. The DNA of the CDR3 is TGTGCCAGCAGTGACTCGACTAGCACCGGGGAGCTGTTTTTT. Protein sequence: CASSDSTSTGELFF.

The chain carries TRBV20-1 and TRBJ2-1; perhaps TRBD2 as D (6 bases). The CDR3 consists of 15 residues. Germline CDR1 DFQATT, CDR2 SNEGSKA (reference sequence). V dropped 2 bases and J dropped 6 bases, with 17 bases sitting between them. The CDR3 spells CSARSGVAETNEQFF. The CDR3 nucleotides read TGCAGTGCTAGATCGGGGGTAGCGGAGACCAATGAGCAGTTCTTC.

This clonotype has ten or more counts. The genes are TRBV5-1 and TRBJ2-7; 8 bases line up with TRBD1. The CDR3 spans 15 residues. After removal of 6 bases from V and 2 bases from J, the junction contained 10 bases not matched to a gene. Germline CDR1 SGHRS, CDR2 YFSETQ. The CDR3 nucleotides read TGCGCCAGCAAGCGGCAGGGGGCCGCCACCTACGAGCAGTACTTC. This encodes CASKRQGAATYEQYF.

This clonotype was observed many times. The genes are TRBV13 and TRBJ1-3; D is unclear. CDR1 is PRHDT, CDR2 FYEKMQ, per germline (reference sequence). V lost 3 bases and J 0 bases, leaving 9 bases between the germline ends. This CDR3 comprises 15 residues. The CDR3 loop is CASSFRAVSGNTIYF. For the CDR3, the DNA is TGTGCCAGCAGCTTTAGAGCAGTCTCTGGAAACACCATATATTTT.

This clonotype was detected many times. The chain has TRBV7-9 and TRBJ2-4; 7 positions agree with TRBD2. Germline lookup yields CDR1 SEHNR and CDR2 FQNEAQ (reference sequence). The V and J ends lost 1 base and 6 bases, in that order; junction bases with no gene match: 18. CDR3 length: 19 amino acids. CDR3 in amino acids: CASSLGLWIGEAGLNIQYF. In DNA, the CDR3 is TGTGCCAGCAGCTTAGGACTTTGGATTGGGGAAGCGGGACTAAACATTCAGTACTTC.

This clonotype was recorded at least ten times. The V and J genes are TRBV7-9 and TRBJ2-7; D call uncertain. The CDR3 sequence is 13 residues long. Trimming removed 5 bases at V and 4 bases at J, with 12 bases between. Germline V lookup: CDR1 SEHNR, CDR2 FQNEAQ (reference sequence). This CDR3 reads CASSPPSRYEQYF. The CDR3 nucleotides are TGTGCCAGCAGCCCACCCTCTCGGTACGAGCAGTACTTC.

This clonotype was recorded at least ten times. CDR3 DNA sequence: TGTGCCAGCAGTTACGGAGGGGCCTCGGCATATGGCTACACCTTC. Residues: CASSYGGASAYGYTF. This sequence joins TRBV6-5 and TRBJ1-2; tentative D call: TRBD1 (5 bases). CDR3 length: 15 amino acids. V was cut by 2 bases and J by 5 bases, with 15 bases left in between. Per germline, CDR1 MNHEY and CDR2 SVGAGI.